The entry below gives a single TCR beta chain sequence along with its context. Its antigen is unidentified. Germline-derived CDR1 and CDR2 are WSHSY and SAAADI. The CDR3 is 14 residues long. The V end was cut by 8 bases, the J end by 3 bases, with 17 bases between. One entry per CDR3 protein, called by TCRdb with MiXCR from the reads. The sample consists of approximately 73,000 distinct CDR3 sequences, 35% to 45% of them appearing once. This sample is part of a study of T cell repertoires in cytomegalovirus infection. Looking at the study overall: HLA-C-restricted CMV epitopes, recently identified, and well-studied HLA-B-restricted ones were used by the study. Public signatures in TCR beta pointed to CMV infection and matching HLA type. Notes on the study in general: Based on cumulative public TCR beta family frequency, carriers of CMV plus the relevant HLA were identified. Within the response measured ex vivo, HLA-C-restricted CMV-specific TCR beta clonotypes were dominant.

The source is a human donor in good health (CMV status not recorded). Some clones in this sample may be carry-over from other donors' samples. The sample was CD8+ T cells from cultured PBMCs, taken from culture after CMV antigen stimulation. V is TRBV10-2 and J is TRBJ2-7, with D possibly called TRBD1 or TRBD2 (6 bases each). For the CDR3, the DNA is TGCGCCAGCCTCGAACGGGGGCCGTACTACGAGCAGTACTTC. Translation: CASLERGPYYEQYF.